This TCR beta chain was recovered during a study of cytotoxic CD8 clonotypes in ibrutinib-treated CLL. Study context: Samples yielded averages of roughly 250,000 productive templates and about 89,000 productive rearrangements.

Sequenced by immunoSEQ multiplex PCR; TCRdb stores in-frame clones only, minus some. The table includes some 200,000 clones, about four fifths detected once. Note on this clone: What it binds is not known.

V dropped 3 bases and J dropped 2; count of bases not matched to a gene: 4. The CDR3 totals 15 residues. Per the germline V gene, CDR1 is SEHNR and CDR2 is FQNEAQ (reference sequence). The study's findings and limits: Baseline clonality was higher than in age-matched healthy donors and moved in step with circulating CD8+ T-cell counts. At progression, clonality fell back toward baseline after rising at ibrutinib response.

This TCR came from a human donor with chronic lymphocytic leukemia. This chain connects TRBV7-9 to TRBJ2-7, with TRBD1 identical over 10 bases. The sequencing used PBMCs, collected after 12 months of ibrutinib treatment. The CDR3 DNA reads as TGTGCCAGCAGCTTTACCGGGACAGGGGCCTACGAGCAGTACTTC. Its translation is CASSFTGTGAYEQYF.